This T cell receptor beta chain derives from a study of T cell responses to AZD1222 COVID-19 vaccine. Study findings and constraints: Repertoire collection took place solely once the T cell response had peaked. Per reports, nearly half of all spike-specific TCRs target regions that are unmutated in variants. Two AZD1222 doses significantly raised spike-specific TCR breadth and depth over controls.

Comments on this clone: Antigen specificity is unknown.

With 3 bases clipped from V and 10 bases from J, the junction kept 10 bases outside the gene matches. The CDR3 length is 15 residues. CDR1 and CDR2 from the germline V gene are MDHEN and SYDVKM. Profiling relied on immunoSEQ multiplex PCR, and the TCRdb table lists in-frame clones only, not all of them. Of 150,000 or so clones listed, 88% are singletons. The V call is TRBV28, the J call TRBJ1-4; 8 bases match TRBD1. This sequence was found in an adult in good health. Sequencing was performed on peripheral blood, taken on day 0 of AZD1222 vaccination. CDR3 sequence (DNA): TGTGCCAGCAGTTTGGATTTTACGACAGGGGTAAAACTGTTTTTT. Protein sequence: CASSLDFTTGVKLFF.